Below, 12 T cell receptor beta chains from the same sample are listed, as sequenced in a study of blood T cell repertoires in COVID-19. The table came from immunoSEQ multiplex PCR; TCRdb's copy has only in-frame clones and leaves some out. The table records some 130,000 clones, less than 90% of them present only once. The sequencing sample was made of PBMCs or T cells enriched from blood (not recorded which). These receptors were obtained from a woman between 45 and 65 years old who had recovered from COVID-19.

The chain recombines TRBV7-6 with TRBJ1-3, with a possible D match to TRBD1 (6 bases). Germline V CDR1 and CDR2: SGHVS, FNYEAQ. This CDR3 comprises 15 residues. Trimming shortened V by 4 bases and J by 4 bases, and 14 bases separated the two germline ends. CDR3 nucleotide sequence: TGTGCCAGCAGCTCTCCAGGGGTAGCCGGAAACACCATATATTTT. It encodes CASSSPGVAGNTIYF.

The chain links TRBV6-5 to TRBJ1-5, with 7 positions matching TRBD1. The V gene's germline CDR1 is MNHEY and CDR2 SVGAGI. Germline trimming cut 7 bases from V and 6 bases from J; bases unmatched to any gene: 6. This CDR3 region has 13 residues. For the CDR3, the DNA is TGTGCCAGCATCGGGACAGACGGTCAGCCCCAGCATTTT. Translation gives CASIGTDGQPQHF.

V and J are TRBV9 and TRBJ2-3, with 8 bases lining up with TRBD1. With 3 bases clipped from V and 2 bases from J, the junction kept 5 bases outside the gene matches. This CDR3 contains 15 residues. The germline V gene has CDR1 SGDLS and CDR2 YYNGEE. The CDR3 DNA follows: TGTGCCAGCAGCGGGACAGGGAGATACACAGATACGCAGTATTTT. Encoded protein: CASSGTGRYTDTQYF.

The chain links TRBV7-2 to TRBJ2-5, with D tentatively TRBD2 (7 bases). CDR3 length equals 15 residues. The V gene's germline CDR1 is SGHTA and CDR2 FQGNSA. Trimming shortened V by 5 bases and J by 9 bases, and 22 bases separated the two germline ends. The CDR3 sequence: CASSQRTAGADPQYF. CDR3 sequence (DNA): TGTGCCAGCAGCCAGCGGACCGCGGGGGCCGATCCCCAGTACTTC.

This chain links TRBV19 with TRBJ1-1; D gene uncertain. The CDR3 runs 13 residues. Trimming shortened V by 0 bases and J by 7 bases, and 9 bases separated the two germline ends. CDR1 is LNHDA, CDR2 SQIVND, per germline (reference sequence). CDR3 loop: CASSIDSGSEAFF. The CDR3 coding sequence is TGTGCCAGTAGTATAGATTCGGGAAGTGAAGCTTTCTTT.

The J gene is TRBJ1-1, the V gene TRBV5-1; 8 bases match TRBD1. CDR1 is SGHRS, CDR2 YFSETQ, per germline. V shed 9 bases, J shed 1 base, and the junction held 11 bases outside the gene matches. The CDR3 contains 15 residues. The CDR3 is CAKAVQGAANTEAFF. The DNA for the CDR3 is TGCGCCAAAGCAGTTCAGGGGGCAGCGAACACTGAAGCTTTCTTT.

The gene calls are TRBV7-2 and TRBJ1-2; 7 bases align to TRBD1. The CDR3 contains 13 residues. The junction had 2 bases not matched to a gene; V was cut back by 0 bases and J by 7 bases. Germline V gene data show CDR1 as SGHTA and CDR2 as FQGNSA. For the CDR3, the DNA is TGTGCCAGCAGCTTAGCAGGGGGCGGTGGCTACACCTTC. Its translation: CASSLAGGGGYTF.

This chain connects TRBV7-2 to TRBJ1-5, with D maybe TRBD1 (5 bases). The V gene's germline CDR1 is SGHTA and CDR2 FQGNSA. Trimming cost V 1 base and J 3 bases, with 7 bases left between them. This CDR3 spans 14 amino acids. The chain's CDR3 is CASSLGQNNQPQHF. The CDR3 nucleotides are TGTGCCAGCAGCTTAGGACAGAACAATCAGCCCCAGCATTTT.

The V call is TRBV18, the J call TRBJ1-5; D not resolved. Trimming took off 6 bases at V and 5 bases at J, with 11 bases between the two ends. Per the germline V gene, CDR1 is KGHSH and CDR2 is LQKENI. This CDR3 is built from 13 residues. The CDR3 DNA reads as TGTGCCAGCTCCCGGACTAGGGATCAGCCCCAGCATTTT. Translation gives CASSRTRDQPQHF.

The chain links TRBV18 to TRBJ2-4; no reliable D call. The V gene lost 5 bases and the J gene lost 7 bases, with 12 bases spanning the gap. CDR3 length: 13 amino acids. Germline V CDR1 and CDR2: KGHSH, LQKENI. CDR3 region: CASSADDSNIQYF. The CDR3 coding sequence is TGTGCCAGCTCAGCCGACGACTCGAACATTCAGTACTTC.

This sequence joins TRBV25-1 and TRBJ1-2; D remains ambiguous. V lost 9 bases, J lost 4 bases, and 12 bases lay in between. The CDR3 runs to 12 residues. Germline-derived CDR1 and CDR2 are MGHDK and SYGVNS. The CDR3 sequence is CASAGQAYGYTF. CDR3 in DNA: TGTGCCAGTGCGGGCCAGGCCTATGGCTACACCTTC.

The chain is built from TRBV7-6 and TRBJ2-7, with D possibly being TRBD2 (6 bases). Trimming cost V 5 bases and J 2 bases, with 19 bases left between them. There are 16 residues in the CDR3. Germline CDR1 is SGHVS and CDR2 is FNYEAQ. CDR3: CASSPRAGYIPYEQYF. As DNA, the CDR3 is TGTGCCAGCAGCCCCCGGGCGGGGTATATTCCCTACGAGCAGTACTTC.